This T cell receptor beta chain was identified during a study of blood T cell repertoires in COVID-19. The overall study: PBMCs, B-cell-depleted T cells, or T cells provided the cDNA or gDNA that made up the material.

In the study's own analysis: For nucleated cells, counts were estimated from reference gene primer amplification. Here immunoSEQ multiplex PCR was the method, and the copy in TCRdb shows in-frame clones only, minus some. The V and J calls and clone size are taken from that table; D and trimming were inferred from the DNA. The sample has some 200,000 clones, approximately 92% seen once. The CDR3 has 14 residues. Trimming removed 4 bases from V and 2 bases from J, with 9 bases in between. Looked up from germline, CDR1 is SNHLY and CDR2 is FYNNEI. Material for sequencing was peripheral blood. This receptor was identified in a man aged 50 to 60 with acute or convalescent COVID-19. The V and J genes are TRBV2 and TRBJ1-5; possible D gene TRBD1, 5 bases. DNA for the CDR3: TGTGCCAGCAGTGGTCAGACAGGCAATCAGCCCCAGCATTTT. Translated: CASSGQTGNQPQHF.